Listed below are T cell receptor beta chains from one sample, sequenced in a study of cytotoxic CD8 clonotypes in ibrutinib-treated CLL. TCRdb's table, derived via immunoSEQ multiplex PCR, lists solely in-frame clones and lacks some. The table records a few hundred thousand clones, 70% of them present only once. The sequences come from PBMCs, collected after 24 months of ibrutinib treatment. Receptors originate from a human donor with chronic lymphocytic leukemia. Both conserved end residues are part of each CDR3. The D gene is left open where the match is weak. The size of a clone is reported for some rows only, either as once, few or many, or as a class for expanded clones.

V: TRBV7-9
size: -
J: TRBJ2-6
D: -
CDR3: CASRRPGPQANVLTF
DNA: TGTGCCAGCAGGAGGCCGGGACCGCAGGCCAACGTCCTGACTTTC

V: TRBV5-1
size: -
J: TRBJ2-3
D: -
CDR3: CASSYGVDTQYF
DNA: TGCGCCAGCAGCTATGGGGTAGATACGCAGTATTTT

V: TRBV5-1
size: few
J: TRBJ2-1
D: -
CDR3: CASSPSGGISGPADEQFF
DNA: TGCGCCAGCAGCCCCTCTGGAGGGATTTCAGGGCCTGCGGATGAGCAGTTCTTC

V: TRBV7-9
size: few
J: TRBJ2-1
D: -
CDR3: CASSLTTNEQFF
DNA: TGTGCCAGCAGCTTAACGACCAATGAGCAGTTCTTC

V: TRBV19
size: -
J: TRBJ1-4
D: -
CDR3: CAAQRTGGEKLFF
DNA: TGTGCCGCCCAAAGAACGGGTGGCGAAAAACTGTTTTTT

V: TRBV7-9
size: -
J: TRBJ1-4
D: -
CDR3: CASTRQSGSEKLFF
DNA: TGTGCCAGCACACGACAATCCGGGAGTGAAAAACTGTTTTTT

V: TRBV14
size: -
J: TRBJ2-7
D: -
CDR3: CASSLGGGYEQYF
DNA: TGTGCCAGCAGCCTCGGAGGGGGCTACGAGCAGTACTTC

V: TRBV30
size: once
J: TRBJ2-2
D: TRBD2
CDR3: CAWSVGTTNTGELFF
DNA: TGTGCCTGGAGTGTAGGGACTACCAACACCGGGGAGCTGTTTTTT

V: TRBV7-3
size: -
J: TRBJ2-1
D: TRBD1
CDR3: CASSSYLDRGLDYNEQFF
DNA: TGTGCCAGCAGCTCCTACCTCGACAGGGGGCTAGACTACAATGAGCAGTTCTTC

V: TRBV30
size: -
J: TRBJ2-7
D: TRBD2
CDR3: CAWNLLAGAAQYF
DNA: TGTGCCTGGAATTTACTAGCGGGAGCGGCGCAGTACTTC

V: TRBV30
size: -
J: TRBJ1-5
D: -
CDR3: CAWSHGQGNQPQHF
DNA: TGTGCCTGGAGTCACGGCCAGGGCAATCAGCCCCAGCATTTT

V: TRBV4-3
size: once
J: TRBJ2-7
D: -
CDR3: CASSREVEGYEQYF
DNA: TGCGCCAGCAGCCGCGAAGTGGAGGGATACGAGCAGTACTTC

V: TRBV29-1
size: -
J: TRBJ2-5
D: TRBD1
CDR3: CSVEDPEDRRQETQYF
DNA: TGCAGCGTTGAAGATCCGGAGGACAGGAGGCAAGAGACCCAGTACTTC

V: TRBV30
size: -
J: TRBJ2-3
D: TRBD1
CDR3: CAWSLGTASTDTQYF
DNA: TGTGCCTGGAGTCTTGGGACAGCTAGCACAGATACGCAGTATTTT

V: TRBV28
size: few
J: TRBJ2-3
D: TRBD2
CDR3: CASPKDLGRASDTQYF
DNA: TGTGCCAGCCCAAAAGACCTCGGGAGGGCCTCAGATACGCAGTATTTT

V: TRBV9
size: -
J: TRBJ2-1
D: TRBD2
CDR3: CASRGLAGDNEQFF
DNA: TGTGCCAGCAGAGGACTAGCGGGAGACAATGAGCAGTTCTTC

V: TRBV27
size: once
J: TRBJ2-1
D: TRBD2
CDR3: CASSSGTSGRAIDEQFF
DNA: TGTGCCAGCAGTTCCGGGACTAGCGGGAGGGCCATCGATGAGCAGTTCTTC

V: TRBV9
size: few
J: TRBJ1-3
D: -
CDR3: CGSSGNTIYF
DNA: TGCGGGAGCTCTGGAAACACCATATATTTT